This T cell receptor beta chain was identified during a study of somatic mutations in cytotoxic T cells in rheumatoid arthritis. Study findings and constraints: More than 20% of CD8+ cells belonged to the largest clone in about an eighth of the roughly 60 patients.

CDR3 length equals 15 residues. In germline, CDR1 is LNHDA, CDR2 SQIVND (reference sequence). After removal of 5 bases from V and 8 bases from J, the junction contained 9 bases not matched to a gene. As concerns this clone: As yet, its antigen is unknown.

The table came from immunoSEQ multiplex PCR; TCRdb's copy has only in-frame clones and leaves some out. The data contain approximately 11,000 clones, roughly 80% of them seen just once; the ten biggest clones take up 11%. The chain employs TRBV19 and TRBJ1-4, with TRBD1 identical over 9 bases. This TCR was recovered from a woman aged 40 to 49 in good health. Sequencing was carried out using CD8+ T cells sorted from blood. The CDR3 region is CASSLDRGLEEKLFF. The CDR3 DNA reads TGTGCCAGTAGTCTGGACAGGGGACTGGAAGAAAAACTGTTTTTT.